This T cell receptor (beta chain) was captured in a study of metastatic and nonmetastatic thyroid tumors. With MiXCR, TCRdb called clones anew from the PCR reads. The repertoire consists of roughly 15,000 clones, with 25% to 30% occurring once and the leading ten covering approximately 12%. Thyroid surgery had not been preceded by any treatment in any patient. This receptor was identified in a female donor with papillary thyroid cancer or a benign thyroid nodule (not recorded which). Some clones in this sample may be carry-over from other donors' samples. The sequencing input was adjacent normal tissue.

The CDR3, as DNA: TGTGCCAGCAGTTTAAGGAGTTTAACCGGACAGGCCCTTCACAATGAGCAGTTCTTC. Protein: CASSLRSLTGQALHNEQFF. J is TRBJ2-1 and V is TRBV12-3 or TRBV12-4, with 7 nucleotides matching TRBD1. With 2 bases clipped from V and 5 bases from J, the junction kept 18 bases outside the gene matches. This CDR3 is built from 19 residues.